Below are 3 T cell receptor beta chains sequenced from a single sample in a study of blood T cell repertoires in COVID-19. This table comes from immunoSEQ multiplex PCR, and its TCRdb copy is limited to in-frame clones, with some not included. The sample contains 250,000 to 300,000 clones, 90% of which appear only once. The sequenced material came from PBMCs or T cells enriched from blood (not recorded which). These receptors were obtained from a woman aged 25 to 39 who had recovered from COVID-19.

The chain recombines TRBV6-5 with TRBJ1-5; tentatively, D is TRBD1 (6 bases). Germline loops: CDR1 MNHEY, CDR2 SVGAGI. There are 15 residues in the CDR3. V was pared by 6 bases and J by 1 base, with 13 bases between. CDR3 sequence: CASRNRVVSNQPQHF. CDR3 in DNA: TGTGCCAGCAGAAACAGGGTCGTGAGCAATCAGCCCCAGCATTTT.

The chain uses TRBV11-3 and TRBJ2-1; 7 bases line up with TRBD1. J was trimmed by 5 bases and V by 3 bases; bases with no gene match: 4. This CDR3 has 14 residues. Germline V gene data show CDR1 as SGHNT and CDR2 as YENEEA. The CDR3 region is CASSFGQANNEQFF. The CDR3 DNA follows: TGTGCCAGCAGCTTTGGACAGGCTAACAATGAGCAGTTCTTC.

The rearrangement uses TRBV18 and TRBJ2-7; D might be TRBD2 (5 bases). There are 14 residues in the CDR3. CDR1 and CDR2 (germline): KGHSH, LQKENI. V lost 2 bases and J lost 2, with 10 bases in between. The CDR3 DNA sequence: TGTGCCAGCTCACCAACGGAGGTTACCTACGAGCAGTACTTC. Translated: CASSPTEVTYEQYF. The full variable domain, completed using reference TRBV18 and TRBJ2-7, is NAGVMQNPRHLVRRRGQEARLRCSPMKGHSHVYWYRQLPEEGLKFMVYLQKENIIDESGMPKERFSAEFPKEGPSILRIQQVVRGDSAAYFCASSPTEVTYEQYFGPGTRLTVT.